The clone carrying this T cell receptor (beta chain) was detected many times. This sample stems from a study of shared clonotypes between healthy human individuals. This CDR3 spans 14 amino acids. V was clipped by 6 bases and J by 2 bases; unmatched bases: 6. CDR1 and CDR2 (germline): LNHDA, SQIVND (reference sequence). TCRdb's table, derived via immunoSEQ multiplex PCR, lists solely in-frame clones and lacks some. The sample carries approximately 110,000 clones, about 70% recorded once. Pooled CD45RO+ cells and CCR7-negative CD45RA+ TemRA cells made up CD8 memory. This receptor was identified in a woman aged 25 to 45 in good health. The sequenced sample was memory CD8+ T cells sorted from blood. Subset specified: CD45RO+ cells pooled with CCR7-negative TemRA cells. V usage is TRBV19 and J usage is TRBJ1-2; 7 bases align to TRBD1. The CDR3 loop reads CASSPTGQNYGYTF. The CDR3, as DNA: TGTGCCAGTAGCCCAACGGGACAGAACTATGGCTACACCTTC.